The 8 T cell receptor beta chains listed next were all sequenced from one sample in a study of blood T cell repertoires in COVID-19. The repertoire was sequenced with immunoSEQ multiplex PCR; TCRdb's copy has only in-frame clones and lacks some. The sample carries 270,000 or so clones, approximately 86% recorded once. The sample taken for sequencing was peripheral blood. The receptor set was obtained from a woman in her late teens or twenties with acute or convalescent COVID-19.

The chain combines TRBV29-1 with TRBJ1-2; D possibly corresponds to TRBD1 (5 bases). Looked up from germline, CDR1 is SQVTM and CDR2 is ANQGSEA. The V end lost 3 bases, the J end lost 2 bases, and 10 bases lay between the germline ends. The CDR3 covers 13 residues. The CDR3 loop is CSVDQTANYGYTF. CDR3 bases: TGCAGCGTTGACCAGACAGCCAACTATGGCTACACCTTC.

The CDR3 nucleotides read TGTGCCAGCAGTTTAATGTCGGGCAGGGTCGACGAGACCCAGTACTTC. Residues: CASSLMSGRVDETQYF. The chain employs TRBV28 and TRBJ2-5; maybe TRBD1 (5 bases). The germline V gene encodes CDR1 MDHEN and CDR2 SYDVKM. The ends were cut back, 2 bases at V and 5 bases at J, with 18 bases in the middle. The CDR3 consists of 16 residues.

The gene calls are TRBV28 and TRBJ1-5, with D maybe TRBD1 (6 bases). This CDR3 is built from 15 residues. V lost 10 bases to trimming and J lost 5 bases, with 21 bases between them. The germline V gene encodes CDR1 MDHEN and CDR2 SYDVKM. CDR3 coding DNA: TGTGCCACCAGACCAGGGGCAGGTTACGATCAGCCCCAGCATTTT. Its protein product is CATRPGAGYDQPQHF.

This clone was counted once. The rearrangement uses TRBV11-2 and TRBJ1-2; D not resolved. The CDR3 spans 13 residues. V shed 1 base and J shed 8 bases, with 11 bases lying between them. The germline V gene has CDR1 SGHAT and CDR2 FQNNGV. CDR3 sequence reads: CASSLAGVWGYTF. Here the CDR3 DNA reads TGTGCCAGCAGCTTAGCGGGAGTTTGGGGCTACACCTTC.

This CDR3 reads CAWSGGDTEAFF. CDR3 nucleotide sequence: TGTGCCTGGAGTGGAGGAGACACTGAAGCTTTCTTT. The chain recombines TRBV30 with TRBJ1-1; no reliable D call. V lost 1 base and J 3 bases, leaving 6 bases between the germline ends. The CDR3 runs 12 residues. The germline V gene has CDR1 GTSNPN and CDR2 SVGIG (reference sequence).

The rearrangement joins TRBV24-1 to TRBJ1-2; TRBD1 is a possible D gene (5 bases). The CDR3 is made up of 12 amino acids. Deletions cut 4 bases from V and 8 bases from J, with 10 bases between. Germline V gives CDR1 KGHDR, CDR2 SFDVKD. CDR3 sequence (DNA): TGTGCCACCAGTGACCGCGGGGACGGCTACACCTTC. This encodes CATSDRGDGYTF.

The chain is built from TRBV19 and TRBJ2-5; a possible D gene is TRBD1 (5 bases). Trimming took 4 bases from V and 9 from J, leaving 18 bases between them. This CDR3 has 14 residues. CDR1 and CDR2 (germline): LNHDA, SQIVND (reference sequence). This CDR3 is CASSNTGRAYPQYF. CDR3 nucleotide sequence: TGTGCCAGTAGTAACACAGGCCGCGCGTATCCCCAGTACTTC.

This sequence joins TRBV5-1 and TRBJ2-2; D unclear. Germline V gene lookup returns CDR1 SGHRS and CDR2 YFSETQ. The CDR3 sequence is 14 residues long. V dropped 2 bases and J dropped 4 bases, with 9 bases sitting between them. The CDR3 DNA is TGCGCCAGCAGCTTACTTTTTCGCACCGGGGAGCTGTTTTTT. Its translation is CASSLLFRTGELFF. Together with reference TRBV5-1 and TRBJ2-2, the CDR3 gives the full variable domain: KAGVTQTPRYLIKTRGQQVTLSCSPISGHRSVSWYQQTPGQGLQFLFEYFSETQRNKGNFPGRFSGRQFSNSRSEMNVSTLELGDSALYLCASSLLFRTGELFFGEGSRLTVL.